The clone carrying this T cell receptor beta chain was seen a few times. This sample was taken from a study of identical twins. The cDNA had a unique molecular identifier and a template-switch universal primer site. Via MiXCR, TCRdb re-called the 5' RACE reads, giving one row per CDR3 protein. Here the sample spans about 260,000 distinct CDR3 sequences, 7% being singletons. V gave up 6 bases and J gave up 1 base, with 15 bases separating them. CDR3 size: 15 residues. Germline CDR1 reads MDHEN; CDR2 reads SYDVKM. This sample was shared with a second study, whose subject was yellow fever vaccine responses in identical twins.

The chain uses TRBV28 and TRBJ1-1; D possibly corresponds to TRBD1 (5 bases). The sample was memory (CD45RO+) T cells sorted from blood. The source is a woman aged 18-29 years in good health. The CDR3 region is CASSPTWGGNTEAFF. The DNA for the CDR3 is TGTGCCAGCAGCCCTACCTGGGGCGGGAACACTGAAGCTTTCTTT.